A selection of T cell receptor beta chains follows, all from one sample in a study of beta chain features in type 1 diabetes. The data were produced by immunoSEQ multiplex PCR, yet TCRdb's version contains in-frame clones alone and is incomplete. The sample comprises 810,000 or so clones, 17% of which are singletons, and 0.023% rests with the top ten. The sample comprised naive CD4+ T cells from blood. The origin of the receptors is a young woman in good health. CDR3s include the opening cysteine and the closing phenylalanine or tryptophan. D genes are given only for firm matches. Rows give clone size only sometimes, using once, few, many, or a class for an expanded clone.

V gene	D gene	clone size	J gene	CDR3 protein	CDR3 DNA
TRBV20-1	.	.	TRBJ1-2	CSARDLWGYTF	TGCAGTGCTAGAGATTTGTGGGGCTACACCTTC
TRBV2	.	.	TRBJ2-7	CASSAGSLTSYEQYF	TGTGCCAGCAGTGCGGGGTCGTTAACCTCCTACGAGCAGTACTTC
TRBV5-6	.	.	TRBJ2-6	CATTVLGANVLTF	TGTGCCACCACAGTCCTTGGGGCCAACGTCCTGACTTTC
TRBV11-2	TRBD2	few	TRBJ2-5	CASSSTSGKETQYF	TGTGCCAGCAGCTCGACTAGCGGGAAAGAGACCCAGTACTTC
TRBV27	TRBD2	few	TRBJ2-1	CASSSLRTSGANEQFF	TGTGCCAGCAGTTCATTAAGGACTAGCGGGGCAAATGAGCAGTTCTTC
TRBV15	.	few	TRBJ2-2	CATSIGGWYTGELFF	TGTGCCACCAGCATTGGGGGTTGGTACACCGGGGAGCTGTTTTTT
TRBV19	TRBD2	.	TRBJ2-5	CASSLGTSGYQETQYF	TGTGCCAGTAGCCTAGGGACTAGCGGGTACCAAGAGACCCAGTACTTC
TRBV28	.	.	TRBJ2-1	CASKDSYNEQFF	TGTGCCAGCAAAGATAGCTACAATGAGCAGTTCTTC
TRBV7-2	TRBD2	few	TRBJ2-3	CASSASSGSFPDTQYF	TGTGCCAGCAGCGCTTCTAGCGGGAGCTTCCCAGATACGCAGTATTTT
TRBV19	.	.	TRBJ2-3	CASNSVATDTQYF	TGTGCCAGTAATTCTGTGGCCACAGATACGCAGTATTTT
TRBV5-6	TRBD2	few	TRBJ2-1	CASSLTGGLADYNEQFF	TGTGCCAGCAGCCTAACCGGGGGACTAGCGGATTACAATGAGCAGTTCTTC
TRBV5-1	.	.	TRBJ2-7	CASSLGTHSYEQYF	TGCGCCAGCAGCTTGGGGACACACTCCTACGAGCAGTACTTC
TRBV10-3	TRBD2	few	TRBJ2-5	CAIRSGRPYQETQYF	TGTGCCATCAGGTCCGGGAGGCCGTACCAAGAGACCCAGTACTTC
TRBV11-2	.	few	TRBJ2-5	CASSLYGLETQYF	TGTGCCAGCAGCTTATACGGTCTGGAGACCCAGTACTTC
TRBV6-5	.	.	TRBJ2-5	CASSYSGVEETQYF	TGTGCCAGCAGTTACTCTGGCGTGGAAGAGACCCAGTACTTC
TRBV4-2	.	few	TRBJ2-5	CASRLGEETQYF	TGTGCCAGCAGACTAGGAGAAGAGACCCAGTACTTC
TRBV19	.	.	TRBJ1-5	CASRAVDISYQPQHF	TGTGCCAGTAGGGCCGTGGACATCTCCTATCAGCCCCAGCATTTT
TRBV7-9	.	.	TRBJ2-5	CASSPRNQETQYF	TGTGCCAGCAGCCCGCGAAACCAAGAGACCCAGTACTTC
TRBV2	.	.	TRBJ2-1	CASQIRAVGEQFF	TGTGCCAGCCAGATCAGAGCCGTGGGTGAGCAGTTCTTC
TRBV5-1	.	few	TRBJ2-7	CASRLALSSYEQYF	TGCGCCAGCAGGTTGGCCCTCAGCTCCTACGAGCAGTACTTC
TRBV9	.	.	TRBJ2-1	CASSVTGSYNEQFF	TGTGCCAGCAGCGTAACAGGCTCCTACAATGAGCAGTTCTTC
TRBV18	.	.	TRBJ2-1	CASSPRSSYNEQFF	TGTGCCAGCTCCCCCCGGAGCTCCTACAATGAGCAGTTCTTC
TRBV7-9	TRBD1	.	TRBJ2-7	CASSPLTGGSEQYF	TGTGCCAGCAGCCCCTTGACAGGGGGCTCCGAGCAGTACTTC
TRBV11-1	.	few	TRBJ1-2	CASSLDPSYGYTF	TGTGCCAGCAGCTTAGACCCGAGTTATGGCTACACCTTC
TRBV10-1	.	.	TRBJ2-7	CASSNMTGPCGYEQYF	TGCGCCAGCAGTAATATGACAGGACCCTGCGGCTACGAGCAGTACTTC
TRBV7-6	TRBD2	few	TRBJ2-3	CASSSSGRGDTQYF	TGTGCCAGCAGCTCCAGCGGGAGAGGAGATACGCAGTATTTT
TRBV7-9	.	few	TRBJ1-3	CASSASNTIYF	TGTGCCAGCAGCGCTTCAAACACCATATATTTT
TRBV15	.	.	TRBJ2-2	CATSRERTGELFF	TGTGCCACCAGCAGAGAACGGACCGGGGAGCTGTTTTTT
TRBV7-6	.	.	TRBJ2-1	CASSHGTPNNEQFF	TGTGCCAGCAGCCACGGGACACCAAACAATGAGCAGTTCTTC
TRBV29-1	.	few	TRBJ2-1	CSVGHNEQFF	TGCAGCGTTGGTCACAATGAGCAGTTCTTC
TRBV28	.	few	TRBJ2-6	CASNRVGANVLTF	TGTGCCAGCAACCGGGTTGGGGCCAACGTCCTGACTTTC
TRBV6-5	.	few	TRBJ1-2	CASSYSGQPLGTF	TGTGCCAGCAGTTACTCCGGACAGCCGCTGGGCACCTTC
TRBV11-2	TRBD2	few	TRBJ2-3	CASSARTSGTDTQYF	TGTGCCAGCAGCGCGCGGACTAGCGGCACAGATACGCAGTATTTT
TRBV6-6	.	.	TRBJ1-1	CASRALQGVNTEAFF	TGTGCCAGCAGAGCACTACAGGGCGTGAACACTGAAGCTTTCTTT
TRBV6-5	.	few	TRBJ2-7	CASSQLGEQYF	TGTGCCAGCAGCCAACTGGGCGAGCAGTACTTC
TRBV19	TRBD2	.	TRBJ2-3	CASSSGTSGPDTQYF	TGTGCCAGTAGTTCCGGGACTAGCGGGCCAGATACGCAGTATTTT
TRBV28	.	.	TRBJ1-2	CASSLGSRNYGYTF	TGTGCCAGCAGTTTGGGCAGCAGAAACTATGGCTACACCTTC
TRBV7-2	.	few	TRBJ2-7	CASSFSRSYEQYF	TGTGCCAGCAGCTTCTCTAGGTCGTACGAGCAGTACTTC
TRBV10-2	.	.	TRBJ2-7	CASNEGYEQYF	TGCGCCAGCAACGAGGGGTACGAGCAGTACTTC
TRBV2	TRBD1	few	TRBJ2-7	CASRTGGYYEQYF	TGTGCCAGCAGAACAGGGGGGTACTACGAGCAGTACTTC
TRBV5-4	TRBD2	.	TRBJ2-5	CASSFLGSGGETQYF	TGTGCCAGCAGCTTTTTGGGTAGCGGGGGAGAGACCCAGTACTTC
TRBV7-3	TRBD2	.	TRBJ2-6	CASSISGSSSGANVLTF	TGTGCCAGCAGCATAAGCGGGAGTAGTTCTGGGGCCAACGTCCTGACTTTC
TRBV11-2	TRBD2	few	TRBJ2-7	CASSSLRGRTYEQYF	TGTGCCAGCAGCTCACTTCGCGGGAGGACCTACGAGCAGTACTTC
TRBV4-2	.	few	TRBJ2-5	CASSRLGAGQETQYF	TGTGCCAGCAGCCGGTTAGGTGCGGGTCAAGAGACCCAGTACTTC
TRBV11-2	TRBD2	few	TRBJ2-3	CASSLGTSGSDTQYF	TGTGCCAGCAGCTTAGGGACTAGCGGGAGTGATACGCAGTATTTT
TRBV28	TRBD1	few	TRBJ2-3	CASSDPGQGPDTQYF	TGTGCCAGCAGTGACCCGGGACAGGGGCCAGATACGCAGTATTTT
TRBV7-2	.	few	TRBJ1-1	CASSINPTYTEAFF	TGTGCCAGCAGCATAAACCCGACTTACACTGAAGCTTTCTTT
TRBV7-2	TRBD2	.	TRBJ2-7	CASSSNGLAGVEQYF	TGTGCCAGCAGCTCGAACGGACTAGCGGGAGTTGAGCAGTACTTC
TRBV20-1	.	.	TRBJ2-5	CSADSIETQYF	TGCAGTGCTGATTCCATTGAGACCCAGTACTTC
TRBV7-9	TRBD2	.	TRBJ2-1	CASSPGVGREDVYYNEQFF	TGTGCCAGCAGCCCTGGGGTGGGACGGGAGGATGTGTACTACAATGAGCAGTTCTTC
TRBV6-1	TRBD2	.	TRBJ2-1	CASSELAAIYNEQFF	TGTGCCAGCAGTGAACTAGCGGCGATCTACAATGAACAGTTCTTC
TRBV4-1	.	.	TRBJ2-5	CASSQGTVSSRETQYF	TGCGCCAGCAGCCAAGGGACTGTAAGCTCAAGGGAGACCCAGTACTTC
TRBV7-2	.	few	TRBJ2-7	CASSFFSSGTIGGEQYF	TGTGCCAGCAGCTTCTTCAGTTCCGGGACAATTGGGGGCGAGCAGTACTTC
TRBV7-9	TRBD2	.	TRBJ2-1	CASSLTSGSNEQFF	TGTGCCAGCAGCTTGACTAGCGGGAGCAATGAGCAGTTCTTC
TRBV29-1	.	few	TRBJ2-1	CSVERADEQFF	TGCAGCGTGGAAAGAGCAGACGAGCAGTTCTTC
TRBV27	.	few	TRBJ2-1	CASSGVSTGETNEQFF	TGTGCCAGCAGCGGGGTCTCGACAGGCGAAACTAATGAGCAGTTCTTC
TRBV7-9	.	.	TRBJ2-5	CASKIQPGAETQYF	TGTGCCAGCAAAATCCAACCGGGCGCCGAGACCCAGTACTTC